The source of this T cell receptor (beta chain) is a study of shared clonotypes between healthy human individuals. Only Caucasian adults living in Nashville, Tennessee served as donors. This CDR3 comprises 17 residues. V lost 3 bases and J lost 8; bases outside the gene matches: 12. Germline CDR1 SGDLS, CDR2 YYNGEE. TCRdb keeps only in-frame clones here, not all; method: immunoSEQ multiplex PCR. The data show roughly 2.5 million clones, 90% to 95% seen once. The chain has TRBV9 and TRBJ2-1; 12 bases are shared with TRBD2. The sample taken for sequencing was naive CD4+ T cells sorted from blood. Subset in this sample: CD45RA+ positively selected. This TCR was recovered from a man between 18 and 29 years old in good health. CDR3 nucleotides: TGTGCCAGCAGCGCCCGACTAGCGGGGGCCCTCTGGGATGAGCAGTTCTTC. It translates to CASSARLAGALWDEQFF.